The 7 T cell receptor beta chains given below trace back to one sample, sequenced in a study of Graves' ophthalmopathy and Graves' hyperthyroidism. For repertoire sequencing, the TCR beta CDR3 regions were amplified from RNA transcripts. In the first round, RT-PCR was carried out with HTBI primers, and a multiplex PCR formed the second round. TCRdb reanalysed the multiplex PCR reads using MiXCR and keeps one entry per CDR3 protein. Among 170,000 or so distinct CDR3 sequences listed, roughly 37% were seen once. Material: peripheral blood. Receptor source: a middle-aged woman with Graves' ophthalmopathy.

V is TRBV28 and J is TRBJ2-7; D may be TRBD1 (6 bases). The V end was cut by 7 bases, the J end by 1 base, with 17 bases between. The CDR3 length is 15 residues. Per germline, CDR1 MDHEN and CDR2 SYDVKM. In DNA form, the CDR3 reads TGTGCCAGCAACTTATTCAGGGGCCTGTCCTACGAGCAGTACTTC. Its protein is CASNLFRGLSYEQYF.

V and J are TRBV7-8 and TRBJ2-5; D is perhaps TRBD2 (6 bases). V lost 3 bases and J 2 bases, leaving 13 bases between the germline ends. Germline-derived CDR1 and CDR2 are SGHVS and FQNEAQ. The CDR3 sequence is 15 residues long. Written as DNA, the CDR3 is TGTGCCAGCAGCTTGGCGGGACTTACGCAAGAGACCCAGTACTTC. This translates into CASSLAGLTQETQYF.

This clonotype was counted at least ten times. This chain uses TRBV27 with TRBJ1-5; weak D call: TRBD1 (5 bases). The V gene's germline CDR1 is MNHEY and CDR2 SMNVEV (reference sequence). The germline V and J ends were trimmed by 9 bases and 0 bases, with 15 bases remaining between them. This CDR3 is built from 15 residues. The DNA for the CDR3 is TGTGCCAGAGTACCGGGACCGAGTAGCAATCAGCCCCAGCATTTT. Translating it yields CARVPGPSSNQPQHF.

This clonotype has more than one count but fewer than ten. V usage is TRBV15 and J usage is TRBJ1-5, with D uncertain. CDR3 length: 17 residues. CDR1 LNHNV and CDR2 YYDKDF come from the germline V gene (reference sequence). Trimming took off 0 bases at V and 4 bases at J, with 16 bases between the two ends. CDR3 nucleotides: TGTGCCACCAGCAGAGATAGGGTCCCGATAGAAAATCAGCCCCAGCATTTT. It codes for CATSRDRVPIENQPQHF. Filled out from reference TRBV15 and TRBJ1-5, the complete variable domain reads DAMVIQNPRYQVTQFGKPVTLSCSQTLNHNVMYWYQQKSSQAPKLLFHYYDKDFNNEADTPDNFQSRRPNTSFCFLDIRSPGLGDTAMYLCATSRDRVPIENQPQHFGDGTRLSIL.

The chain has TRBV6-1 and TRBJ2-5; 12 nucleotides agree with TRBD2. The germline V gene encodes CDR1 MNHNS and CDR2 SASEGT. V lost 0 bases, J lost 5 bases, and 7 bases stayed unmatched. This CDR3 region has 17 residues. The CDR3 protein is CASSEASTSGRFETQYF. For the CDR3, the DNA is TGTGCCAGCAGTGAAGCGAGTACTAGCGGGAGGTTTGAGACCCAGTACTTC.

This clonotype was seen ten or more times. The chain has TRBV28 and TRBJ2-7; either TRBD1 or TRBD2 may supply D (6 bases each). CDR1 MDHEN and CDR2 SYDVKM come from the germline V gene. The ends were cut back, 9 bases at V and 6 bases at J, with 21 bases in the middle. The CDR3 is made up of 14 amino acids. The CDR3 region has the DNA TGTGCCAGTGTGAAAGGGGGGTACGGCCTCGAGCAGTACTTC. Translation gives CASVKGGYGLEQYF. The full variable domain, rest sourced from reference TRBV28 and TRBJ2-7, is DVKVTQSSRYLVKRTGEKVFLECVQDMDHENMFWYRQDPGLGLRLIYFSYDVKMKEKGDIPEGYSVSREKKERFSLILESASTNQTSMYLCASVKGGYGLEQYFGPGTRLTVT.

This clonotype was detected many times. This chain uses TRBV19 with TRBJ1-5, with 7 bases matching TRBD1. The CDR3 has 14 amino acids. V shed 10 bases and J 3 bases; nucleotides not matched to a gene: 9. The germline V gene encodes CDR1 LNHDA and CDR2 SQIVND (reference sequence). The CDR3 is CATSRQGTNQPQHF. In DNA, the CDR3 is TGTGCCACCTCCCGACAGGGTACCAATCAGCCCCAGCATTTT.